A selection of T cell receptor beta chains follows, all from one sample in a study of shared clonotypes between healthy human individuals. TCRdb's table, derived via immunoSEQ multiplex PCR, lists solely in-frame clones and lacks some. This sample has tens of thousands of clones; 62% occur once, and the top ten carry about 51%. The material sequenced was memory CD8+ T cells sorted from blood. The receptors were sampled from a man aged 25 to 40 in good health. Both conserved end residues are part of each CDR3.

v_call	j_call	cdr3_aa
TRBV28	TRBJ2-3	CASSLYLRTDTQYF
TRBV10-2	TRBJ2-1	CASSEYVGAYNEQFF
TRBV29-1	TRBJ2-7	CSVEGLAGEGEQYF
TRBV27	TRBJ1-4	CASSLTNMPEKLFF
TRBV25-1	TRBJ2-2	CASSDGLAGGNTGELFF
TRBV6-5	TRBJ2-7	CASRWTGGDEQYF
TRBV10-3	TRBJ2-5	CAISETGRGQETQYF
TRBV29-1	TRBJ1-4	CSVEGRGGEKLFF
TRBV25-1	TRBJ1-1	CASSDPNTEAFF
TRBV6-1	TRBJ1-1	CASSEDGLGTEAFF
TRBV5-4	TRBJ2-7	CASSGTSGAYEQYF
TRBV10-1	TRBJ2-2	CARDRAGASTGELFF
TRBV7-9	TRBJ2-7	CASSSVSSSALEQYF
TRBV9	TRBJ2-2	CASSRGAPVELFF
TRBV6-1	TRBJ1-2	CASSPEKNYGYTF
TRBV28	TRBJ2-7	CASSSGDYEQYF
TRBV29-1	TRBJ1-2	CSSLPLAQNRNYGYTF
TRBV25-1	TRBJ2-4	CASNSGTQSGNIQYF
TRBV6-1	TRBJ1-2	CASRAGGNYGYTF
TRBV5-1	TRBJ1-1	CASSGQGNTEAFF
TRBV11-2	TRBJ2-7	CASSLARPGTTSYEQYF
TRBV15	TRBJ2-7	CATSLAGGPAVTSEQYF
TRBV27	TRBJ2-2	CASSLFGTGELFF
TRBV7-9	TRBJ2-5	CAVQPTVAGVVETQYF
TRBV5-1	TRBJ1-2	CASSLGGQTYGYTF
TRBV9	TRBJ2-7	CASSVGGTILYEQYF
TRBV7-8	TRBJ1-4	CASSSGTANEKLFF
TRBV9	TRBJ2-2	CASSPGTSGRLLTGELFF
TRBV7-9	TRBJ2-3	CASSFGGAIMDTQYF
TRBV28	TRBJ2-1	CASSYLGTGGHNEQFF
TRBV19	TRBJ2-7	CASSIGTGVTEQYF
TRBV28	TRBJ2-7	CASSLMGLSYEQYF
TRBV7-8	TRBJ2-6	CASRVSAGANVLTF
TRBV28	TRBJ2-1	CASSLRGLAGVDEQFF
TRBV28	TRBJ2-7	CASSLDPPEQYF
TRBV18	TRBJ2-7	CASSPYSRTYEQYF
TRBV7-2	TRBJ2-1	CASSLNVGPNEQFF
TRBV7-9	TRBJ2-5	CASSFPTSGEETQYF
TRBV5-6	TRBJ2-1	CASSLGGAGGSYNEQFF
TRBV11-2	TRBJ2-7	CASSLFIDEQYF
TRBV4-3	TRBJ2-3	CASSQDPGGTDTQYF
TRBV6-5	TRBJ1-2	CASSVTAGGGYGYTF
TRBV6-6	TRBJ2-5	CASSYTGAGETQYF
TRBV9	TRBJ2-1	CASSLMTGTTSDNEQFF
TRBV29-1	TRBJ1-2	CSVGGTGLGRSGYTF
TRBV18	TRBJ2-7	CASSPESAGAYEQYF
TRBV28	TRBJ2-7	CASSYNHEQYF
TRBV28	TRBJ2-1	CASSFPSDRYDEQFF
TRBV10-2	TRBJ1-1	CASSEWTGRYTEAFF
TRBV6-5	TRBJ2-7	CASSYNPYEQYF
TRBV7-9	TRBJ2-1	CASSLAGASNQFF
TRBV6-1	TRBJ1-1	CASSRGESEEAFF
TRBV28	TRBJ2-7	CASEGGYAGNPYEQYF
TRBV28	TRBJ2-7	CASRKTSGRVHEQYF